This record concerns one TCR beta chain sequence. Its antigen is not known. The amount of total RNA extracted per sample was at least 5.5 micrograms. This specimen belongs to a study of blood T cells in healthy people across ages. It was with a sample-barcoded 5' primer and a J-beta primer mix that a second PCR of roughly 7 to 12 cycles was run. Each TCR beta cDNA got a 12-nucleotide random molecular identifier. TCRdb re-analysed the 5' RACE reads in MiXCR, keeping a single row per CDR3 protein. Of roughly 800,000 distinct CDR3 sequences listed, roughly 50% were seen once; the top ten hold around 22%. Study-level points and caveats: Versus aged donors, long-lived donors had higher diversity and more naive CD4+ cells.

The CDR3 has 11 amino acids. The germline gives CDR1 MDHEN, CDR2 SYDVKM. V gave up 2 bases and J gave up 13 bases; unmatched junction bases: 4. The sequenced material came from blood. This TCR derives from a man between 25 and 39 years old in good health. This chain uses TRBV28 with TRBJ2-5, with TRBD1 matching 7 bases. The CDR3 DNA is TGTGCCAGCAGTTTAGGACAGGTTTGGTACTTC. Protein: CASSLGQVWYF.